The TCR beta chain described here comes from a study of T cells after yellow fever vaccination. One entry per CDR3 protein, called by TCRdb with MiXCR from the 5' RACE reads. The profile shows around 310,000 distinct CDR3 sequences, 8% to 10% of them singletons. Ten or more counts support this clonotype. CDR1 is SGHNT and CDR2 is YYREEE in the germline V gene (reference sequence). This CDR3 comprises 14 residues. J lost 1 base, V lost 3 bases, and 3 bases had no gene match. This TCR was recovered from a man aged 18 to 35 who received the YFV17D yellow fever vaccine. The sequencing used PBMCs, collected on the day of the first yellow fever vaccination. The chain couples TRBV5-4 to TRBJ1-1; 7 nucleotides line up with TRBD1. CDR3 coding DNA: TGTGCCAGCAGCTGGGACAGAGGGAACACTGAAGCTTTCTTT. It specifies CASSWDRGNTEAFF. Full variable domain (missing parts from reference TRBV5-4 and TRBJ1-1): ETGVTQSPTHLIKTRGQQVTLRCSSQSGHNTVSWYQQALGQGPQFIFQYYREEENGRGNFPPRFSGLQFPNYSSELNVNALELDDSALYLCASSWDRGNTEAFFGQGTRLTVV.